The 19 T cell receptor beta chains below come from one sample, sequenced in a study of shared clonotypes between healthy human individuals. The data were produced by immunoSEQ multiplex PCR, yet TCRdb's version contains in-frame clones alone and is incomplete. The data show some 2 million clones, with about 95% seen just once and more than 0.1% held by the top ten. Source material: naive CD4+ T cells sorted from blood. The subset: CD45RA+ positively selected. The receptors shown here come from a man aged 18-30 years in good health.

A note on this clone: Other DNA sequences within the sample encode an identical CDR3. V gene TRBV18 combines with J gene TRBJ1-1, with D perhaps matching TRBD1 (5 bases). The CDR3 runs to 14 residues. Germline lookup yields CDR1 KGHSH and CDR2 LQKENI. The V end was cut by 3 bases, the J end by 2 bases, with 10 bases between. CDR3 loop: CASSPQGANTEAFF. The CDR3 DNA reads TGTGCCAGCTCACCGCAAGGGGCAAACACTGAAGCTTTCTTT.

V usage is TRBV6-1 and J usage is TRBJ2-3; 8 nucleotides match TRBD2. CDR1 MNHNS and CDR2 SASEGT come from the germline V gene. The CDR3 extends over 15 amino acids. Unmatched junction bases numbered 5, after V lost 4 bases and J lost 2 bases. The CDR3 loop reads CASSGIAGLTDTQYF. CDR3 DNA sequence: TGTGCCAGCAGTGGAATAGCGGGGCTCACAGATACGCAGTATTTT.

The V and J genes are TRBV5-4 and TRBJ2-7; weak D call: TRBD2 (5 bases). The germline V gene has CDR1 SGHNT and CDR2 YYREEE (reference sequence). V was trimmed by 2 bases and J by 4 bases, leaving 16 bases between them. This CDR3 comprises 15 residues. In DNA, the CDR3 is TGTGCCAGCAGCTTAGGTTTCTCCGGCGGGTACGAGCAGTACTTC. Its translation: CASSLGFSGGYEQYF.

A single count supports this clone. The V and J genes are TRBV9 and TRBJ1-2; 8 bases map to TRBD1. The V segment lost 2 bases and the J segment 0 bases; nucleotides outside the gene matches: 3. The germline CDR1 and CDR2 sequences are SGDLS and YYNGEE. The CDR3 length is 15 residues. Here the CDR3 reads CASSVGGQANYGYTF. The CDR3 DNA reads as TGTGCCAGCAGCGTGGGGGGACAGGCTAACTATGGCTACACCTTC.

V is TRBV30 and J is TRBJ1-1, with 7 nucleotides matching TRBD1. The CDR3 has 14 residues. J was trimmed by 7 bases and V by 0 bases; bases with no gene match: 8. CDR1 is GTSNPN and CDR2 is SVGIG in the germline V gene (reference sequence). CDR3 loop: CAWSVIGTVYEAFF. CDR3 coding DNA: TGTGCCTGGAGTGTGATAGGGACAGTCTATGAAGCTTTCTTT.

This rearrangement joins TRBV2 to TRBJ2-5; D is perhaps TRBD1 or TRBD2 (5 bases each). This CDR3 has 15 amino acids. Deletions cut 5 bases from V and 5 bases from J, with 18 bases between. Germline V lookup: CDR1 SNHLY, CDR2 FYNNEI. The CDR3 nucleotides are TGTGCCAGCAGTCCCGAGGGGATGTTGGTTGAGACCCAGTACTTC. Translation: CASSPEGMLVETQYF. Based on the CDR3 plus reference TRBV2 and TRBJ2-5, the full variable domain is EPEVTQTPSHQVTQMGQEVILRCVPISNHLYFYWYRQILGQKVEFLVSFYNNEISEKSEIFDDQFSVERPDGSNFTLKIRSTKLEDSAMYFCASSPEGMLVETQYFGPGTRLLVL.

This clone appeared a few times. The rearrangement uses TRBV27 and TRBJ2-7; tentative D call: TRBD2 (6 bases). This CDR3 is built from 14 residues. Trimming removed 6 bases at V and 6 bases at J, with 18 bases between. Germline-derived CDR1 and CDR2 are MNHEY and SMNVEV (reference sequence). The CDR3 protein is CASSPRGRGGEQYF. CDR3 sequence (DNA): TGTGCCAGCAGCCCTCGGGGAAGGGGAGGCGAGCAGTACTTC.

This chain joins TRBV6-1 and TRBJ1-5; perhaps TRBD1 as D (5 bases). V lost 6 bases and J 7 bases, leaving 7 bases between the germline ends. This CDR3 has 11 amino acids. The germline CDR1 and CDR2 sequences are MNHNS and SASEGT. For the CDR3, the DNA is TGTGCCAGCAGGGGGCAACAGCCCCAGCATTTT. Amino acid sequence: CASRGQQPQHF.

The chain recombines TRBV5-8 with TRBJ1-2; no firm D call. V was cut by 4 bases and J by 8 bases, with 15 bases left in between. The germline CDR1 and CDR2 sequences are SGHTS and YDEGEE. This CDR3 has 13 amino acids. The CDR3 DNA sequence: TGTGCCAGCAGCAACGGGCCCCCGGGCGGCTACACCTTC. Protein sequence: CASSNGPPGGYTF.

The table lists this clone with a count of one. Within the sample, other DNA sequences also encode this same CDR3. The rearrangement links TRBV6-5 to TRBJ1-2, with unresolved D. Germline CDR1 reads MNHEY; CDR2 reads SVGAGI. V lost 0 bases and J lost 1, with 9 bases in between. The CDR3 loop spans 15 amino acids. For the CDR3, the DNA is TGTGCCAGCAGTTACTCGAGGACGGGTAACTATGGCTACACCTTC. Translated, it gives CASSYSRTGNYGYTF.

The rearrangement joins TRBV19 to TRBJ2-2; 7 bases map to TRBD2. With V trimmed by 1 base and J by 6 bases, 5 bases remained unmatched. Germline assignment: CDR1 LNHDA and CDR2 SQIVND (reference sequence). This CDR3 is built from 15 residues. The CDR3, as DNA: TGTGCCAGTAGTATAGCAGAGCGGGGAGCCGGGGAGCTGTTTTTT. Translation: CASSIAERGAGELFF.

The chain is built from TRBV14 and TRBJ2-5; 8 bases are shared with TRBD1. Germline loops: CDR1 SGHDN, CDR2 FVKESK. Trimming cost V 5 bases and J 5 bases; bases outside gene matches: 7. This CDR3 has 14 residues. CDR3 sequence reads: CASSEPGGRETQYF. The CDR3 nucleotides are TGTGCCAGCAGCGAGCCAGGGGGCCGGGAGACCCAGTACTTC.

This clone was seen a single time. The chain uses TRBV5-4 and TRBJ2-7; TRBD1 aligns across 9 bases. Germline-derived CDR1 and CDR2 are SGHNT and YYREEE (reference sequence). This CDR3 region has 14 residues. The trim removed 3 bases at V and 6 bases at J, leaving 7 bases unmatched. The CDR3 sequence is CASSSPGQGSEQYF. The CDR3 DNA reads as TGTGCCAGCAGCTCGCCGGGACAGGGATCCGAGCAGTACTTC.

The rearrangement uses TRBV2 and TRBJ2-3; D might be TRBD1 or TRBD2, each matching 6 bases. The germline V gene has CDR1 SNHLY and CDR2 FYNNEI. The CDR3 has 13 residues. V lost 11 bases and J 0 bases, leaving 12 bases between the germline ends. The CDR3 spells CAFSGQSTDTQYF. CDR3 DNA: TGTGCCTTTAGCGGACAGAGCACAGATACGCAGTATTTT.

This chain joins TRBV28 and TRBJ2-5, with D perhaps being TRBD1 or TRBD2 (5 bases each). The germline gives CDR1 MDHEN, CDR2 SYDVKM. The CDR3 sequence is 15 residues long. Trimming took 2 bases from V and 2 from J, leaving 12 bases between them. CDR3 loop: CASSLGGTSQETQYF. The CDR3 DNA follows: TGTGCCAGCAGTTTAGGTGGGACCTCTCAAGAGACCCAGTACTTC.

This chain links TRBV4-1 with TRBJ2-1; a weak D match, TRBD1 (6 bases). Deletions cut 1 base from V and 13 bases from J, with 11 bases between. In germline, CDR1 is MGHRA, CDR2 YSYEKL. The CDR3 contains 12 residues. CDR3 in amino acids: CASSQVMGHQFF. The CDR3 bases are TGCGCCAGCAGCCAAGTTATGGGACACCAGTTCTTC.

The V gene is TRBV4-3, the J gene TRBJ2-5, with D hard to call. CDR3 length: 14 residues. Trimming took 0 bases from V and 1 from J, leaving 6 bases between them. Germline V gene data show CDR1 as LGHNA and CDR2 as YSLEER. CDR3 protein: CASSQDLVQETQYF. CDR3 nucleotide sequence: TGCGCCAGCAGCCAAGATCTCGTCCAAGAGACCCAGTACTTC.

The CDR3 loop reads CASSLDSGRMGETQYF. As DNA, the CDR3 is TGTGCCAGCAGTTTAGATAGCGGGAGGATGGGAGAGACCCAGTACTTC. This rearrangement joins TRBV27 to TRBJ2-5, with 10 bases matching TRBD2. V trimming: 2 bases; J trimming: 4 bases; junction bases outside the gene matches: 7. This CDR3 spans 16 amino acids. CDR1 MNHEY and CDR2 SMNVEV come from the germline V gene (reference sequence).

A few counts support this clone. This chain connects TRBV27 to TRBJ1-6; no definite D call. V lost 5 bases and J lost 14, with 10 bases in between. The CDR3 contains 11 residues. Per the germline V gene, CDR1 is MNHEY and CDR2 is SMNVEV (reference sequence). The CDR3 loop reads CASSDLVALHF. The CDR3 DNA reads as TGTGCCAGCAGTGACTTGGTGGCCCTCCACTTT.